This record concerns one TCR beta chain sequence. CDR1 and CDR2 from the germline V gene are GTSNPN and SVGIG (reference sequence). This CDR3 contains 13 residues. V shed 3 bases, J shed 0 bases, and the junction held 1 base outside the gene matches. Only in-frame clones appear in the TCRdb table, and some are missing; sequencing was by immunoSEQ multiplex PCR. The data contain 200,000 to 300,000 clones, more than 80% of them singletons. The data stem from a study of blood T cell repertoires in COVID-19. The chain couples TRBV30 to TRBJ1-1, with 7 bases identical to TRBD1. Sequencing used peripheral blood. The receptor's source is a human donor in a cohort sampled during active COVID-19. Written as DNA, the CDR3 is TGTGCCTGGAGGGACAGGCTGAACACTGAAGCTTTCTTT. Encoded protein: CAWRDRLNTEAFF.